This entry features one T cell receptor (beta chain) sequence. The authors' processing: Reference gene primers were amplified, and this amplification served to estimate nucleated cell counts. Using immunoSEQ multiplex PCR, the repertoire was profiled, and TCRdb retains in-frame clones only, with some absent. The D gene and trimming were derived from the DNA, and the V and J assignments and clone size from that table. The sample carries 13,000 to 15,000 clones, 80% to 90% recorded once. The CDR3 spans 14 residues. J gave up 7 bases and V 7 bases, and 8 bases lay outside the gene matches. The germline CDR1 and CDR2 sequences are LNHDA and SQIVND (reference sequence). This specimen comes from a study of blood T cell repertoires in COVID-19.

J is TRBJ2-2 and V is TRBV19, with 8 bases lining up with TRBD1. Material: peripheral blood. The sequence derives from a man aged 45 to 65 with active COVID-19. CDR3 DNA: TGTGCCAGTAACTCGGACAGGGTCGGCGGGGAGCTGTTTTTT. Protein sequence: CASNSDRVGGELFF.